Listed below are T cell receptor beta chains from one sample, sequenced in a study of shared clonotypes between healthy human individuals. The method was immunoSEQ multiplex PCR; TCRdb's version includes in-frame clones alone and lacks a portion of them. This sample has about 2.3 million clones, with around 90% found just once. The source material was naive CD4+ T cells from PBMCs. These receptors came from a man aged 18 to 30 in good health. Some clones in this sample may be carry-over from other donors' samples. Both conserved end residues are part of each CDR3. The D gene is left open where the match is weak. For some rows the clone size is stated as once, few or many, or as a class when expanded; others skip it.

J: TRBJ1-1
V: TRBV11-2
D: -
size: -
DNA: TGTGCCAGCAGCACCATTCGGGTACCCACTGAAGCTTTCTTT
CDR3: CASSTIRVPTEAFF

J: TRBJ2-7
V: TRBV5-6
D: -
size: -
DNA: TGTGCCAGCAGCGTCGACAGACTTACCTACGAGCAGTACTTC
CDR3: CASSVDRLTYEQYF

J: TRBJ2-6
V: TRBV6-5
D: -
size: -
DNA: TGTGCCAGCAGTTACTCGATCTTGGCTGGGGCCAACGTCCTGACTTTC
CDR3: CASSYSILAGANVLTF

J: TRBJ1-2
V: TRBV7-9
D: -
size: -
DNA: TGTGCCAGCAGCTTAGCGGGGTGGGGGAACTATGGCTACACCTTC
CDR3: CASSLAGWGNYGYTF

J: TRBJ2-7
V: TRBV19
D: -
size: few
DNA: TGTGCCAGTACCGCCTCAGCCCCCCCGACGAGTGAGCAGTACTTC
CDR3: CASTASAPPTSEQYF

J: TRBJ1-6
V: TRBV7-9
D: -
size: -
DNA: TGTGCCAGCAGCTTTGAGGTTAATTCACCCCTCCACTTT
CDR3: CASSFEVNSPLHF

J: TRBJ1-4
V: TRBV28
D: -
size: -
DNA: TGTGCCAGCAGTTCCACCGCACAGGCCCTTAGTGAAAAACTGTTTTTT
CDR3: CASSSTAQALSEKLFF

J: TRBJ1-6
V: TRBV27
D: TRBD1
size: -
DNA: TGTGCCAGCAGTTTACGGGGAACAGGGGGAAATTCACCCCTCCACTTT
CDR3: CASSLRGTGGNSPLHF

J: TRBJ2-2
V: TRBV19
D: TRBD1
size: -
DNA: TGTGCCAGTAGCACTCACAGGGGGCAGAGCACCGGGGAGCTGTTTTTT
CDR3: CASSTHRGQSTGELFF

J: TRBJ2-1
V: TRBV9
D: TRBD2
size: once
DNA: TGTGCCAGCAGCGGGGGAAAGATAGCGGGAGGGTACAATGAGCAGTTCTTC
CDR3: CASSGGKIAGGYNEQFF

J: TRBJ2-2
V: TRBV5-6
D: -
size: -
DNA: TGTGCCAGCAGCTTGGAGGGGCTTATCACCGGGGAGCTGTTTTTT
CDR3: CASSLEGLITGELFF

J: TRBJ1-4
V: TRBV9
D: -
size: few
DNA: TGTGCCAGCAGCGTAGGAGGGGGAGTAAATGAAAAACTGTTTTTT
CDR3: CASSVGGGVNEKLFF

J: TRBJ1-2
V: TRBV28
D: -
size: -
DNA: TGTGCCAGCAGAGATGGGCACCGTGGGGCTGGCTACACCTTC
CDR3: CASRDGHRGAGYTF

J: TRBJ1-1
V: TRBV5-4
D: -
size: -
DNA: TGTGCCAGCAGCTTGGGATTGGGAGGTCGGGAAGCTTTCTTT
CDR3: CASSLGLGGREAFF

J: TRBJ1-2
V: TRBV10-3
D: -
size: -
DNA: TGTGCCATCAGTGAGTCAACAGTGACGAACTACGGCTACACCTTC
CDR3: CAISESTVTNYGYTF

J: TRBJ2-4
V: TRBV28
D: -
size: -
DNA: TGTGCCAGCAGTTTTCTTACCGGGGACGTCAACATTCAGTACTTC
CDR3: CASSFLTGDVNIQYF

J: TRBJ2-1
V: TRBV4-2
D: -
size: -
DNA: TGTGCCAGCAGCCAAGTAGCAGCTGCCGCCTACAATGAGCAGTTCTTC
CDR3: CASSQVAAAAYNEQFF

J: TRBJ1-2
V: TRBV5-8
D: -
size: -
DNA: TGTGCCAGCAGCAAGGACGGCTATGGCTACACCTTC
CDR3: CASSKDGYGYTF

J: TRBJ1-5
V: TRBV18
D: -
size: -
DNA: TGTGCCAGCTCACCAGACGATCGGCCCCAGCATTTT
CDR3: CASSPDDRPQHF

J: TRBJ2-1
V: TRBV18
D: -
size: once
DNA: TGTGCCAGCTCACCACGGGTAGACAATGAGCAGTTCTTC
CDR3: CASSPRVDNEQFF

J: TRBJ2-2
V: TRBV10-2
D: -
size: -
DNA: TGCGCCAGCATTAAGGCTGGGCGGGAGCTGTTTTTT
CDR3: CASIKAGRELFF

J: TRBJ1-1
V: TRBV29-1
D: -
size: -
DNA: TGCAGCGTACAACAGGCCCAGAACACTGAAGCTTTCTTT
CDR3: CSVQQAQNTEAFF

J: TRBJ2-2
V: TRBV2
D: TRBD2
size: -
DNA: TGTGCCAGCAACCCAGCGGGAGTCGGGGAGCTGTTTTTT
CDR3: CASNPAGVGELFF

J: TRBJ2-1
V: TRBV5-1
D: -
size: -
DNA: TGCGCCAGCAGCTTACTAGGTAACTCCTACAATGAGCAGTTCTTC
CDR3: CASSLLGNSYNEQFF

J: TRBJ2-2
V: TRBV28
D: -
size: once
DNA: TGTGCCACCAACGGACAGAGTTACACCGGGGAGCTGTTTTTT
CDR3: CATNGQSYTGELFF

J: TRBJ2-3
V: TRBV9
D: TRBD2
size: once
DNA: TGTGCCAGCGGGGCGGGAGCTTGGCCAGATACGCAGTATTTT
CDR3: CASGAGAWPDTQYF

J: TRBJ1-1
V: TRBV29-1
D: -
size: -
DNA: TGCAGCGTTCGAAGGTTGGCGGACACTGAAGCTTTCTTT
CDR3: CSVRRLADTEAFF

J: TRBJ2-3
V: TRBV5-4
D: -
size: -
DNA: TGTGCCAGCAGCTCTGACAGGGAGGGAGATACGCAGTATTTT
CDR3: CASSSDREGDTQYF

J: TRBJ2-5
V: TRBV5-4
D: -
size: -
DNA: TGTGCCAGCAGCTTCCCCTTTGGCGGGCTAGGTCTAGAGACCCAGTACTTC
CDR3: CASSFPFGGLGLETQYF